The 26 T cell receptor beta chains below were found in one sample sequenced in a study of blood T cell repertoires in COVID-19. Only in-frame clones appear in the TCRdb table, and some are missing; sequencing was by immunoSEQ multiplex PCR. The data show about 73,000 clones, 80% to 90% seen once. The sample was peripheral blood. The origin of the receptors is a middle-aged man with active COVID-19.

The chain employs TRBV6-6 and TRBJ2-6, with D hard to call. The V gene lost 6 bases and the J gene lost 3 bases, with 6 bases spanning the gap. The CDR3 totals 13 residues. Per germline, CDR1 MNHNY and CDR2 SVGAGI (reference sequence). The CDR3 here is CASSPFGANVLTF. The CDR3 DNA reads TGTGCCAGCAGCCCTTTTGGGGCCAACGTCCTGACTTTC.

This clone was counted a single time. V and J are TRBV5-1 and TRBJ1-5; unclear D gene. Trimming took off 1 base at V and 3 bases at J, with 8 bases between the two ends. The germline V gene has CDR1 SGHRS and CDR2 YFSETQ. This CDR3 is 14 amino acids long. CDR3 sequence (DNA): TGCGCCAGCAGCTTGACGGGAGTCAATCAGCCCCAGCATTTT. Protein product: CASSLTGVNQPQHF.

The CDR3 region has the DNA TGTGCCTGGAGTGTTGGGGGGGGCGCAGCCAACTATGGCTACACCTTC. Protein sequence: CAWSVGGGAANYGYTF. This chain connects TRBV30 to TRBJ1-2; a weak D match, TRBD1 (6 bases). This CDR3 has 16 amino acids. V lost 0 bases, J lost 2 bases, and 16 bases lay in between. The germline V gene encodes CDR1 GTSNPN and CDR2 SVGIG (reference sequence).

The genes are TRBV7-2 and TRBJ2-4, with D maybe TRBD1 (6 bases). The germline V and J ends were trimmed by 5 bases and 2 bases, with 13 bases remaining between them. The CDR3 is 15 residues long. CDR1 and CDR2 (germline): SGHTA, FQGNSA. The CDR3 reads CASSPSRDTKNIQYF. In DNA form, the CDR3 reads TGTGCCAGCAGCCCGAGCCGGGACACCAAAAACATTCAGTACTTC.

V gene TRBV6-2 or TRBV6-3 combines with J gene TRBJ2-5, with D perhaps matching TRBD1 (6 bases). CDR3 length: 14 residues. V lost 3 bases to trimming and J lost 7 bases, with 15 bases between them. Germline CDR1 MNHEY, CDR2 SVGEGT. The CDR3 protein is CASSYSGGGGTQYF. DNA of the CDR3: TGTGCCAGCAGTTATTCTGGGGGCGGAGGGACCCAGTACTTC.

V gene TRBV5-1 combines with J gene TRBJ1-2; D is uncertain. Deletions cut 0 bases from V and 3 bases from J, with 21 bases between. Germline V gene lookup returns CDR1 SGHRS and CDR2 YFSETQ. The CDR3 spans 18 residues. This CDR3 reads CASSLGVPRGMLDYGYTF. The CDR3 nucleotides are TGCGCCAGCAGCTTGGGGGTCCCTCGGGGTATGCTAGACTATGGCTACACCTTC.

The rearrangement links TRBV29-1 to TRBJ2-7; 7 bases map to TRBD2. V shed 4 bases and J 5 bases; nucleotides not matched to a gene: 5. From germline, CDR1 is SQVTM and CDR2 ANQGSEA. This CDR3 has 12 residues. The CDR3 DNA reads TGCAGCGTTGGACTAGCAGGGAACGAGCAGTACTTC. This sequence encodes CSVGLAGNEQYF.

The V gene is TRBV27, the J gene TRBJ2-3, with 9 bases fitting TRBD2. Germline values: CDR1 MNHEY, CDR2 SMNVEV (reference sequence). This CDR3 spans 15 amino acids. Losses at the gene ends were 4 bases for V and 6 bases for J; bases not matched to a gene: 8. The CDR3 DNA reads TGTGCCAGCAGTTACAGCGGGGGGCGGGTGGATACGCAGTATTTT. Protein product: CASSYSGGRVDTQYF.

The V and J genes are TRBV2 and TRBJ2-2, with D possibly being TRBD2 (7 bases). Germline V gene sequence: CDR1 SNHLY, CDR2 FYNNEI. Trimming took off 7 bases at V and 4 bases at J, with 22 bases between the two ends. The CDR3 covers 17 residues. Here the CDR3 DNA reads TGTGCCAGCACCCGACAAAGCATAGGGGGGGTCACCGGGGAGCTGTTTTTT. It codes for CASTRQSIGGVTGELFF.

The rearrangement joins TRBV2 to TRBJ1-1; maybe TRBD1 (6 bases). Per germline, CDR1 SNHLY and CDR2 FYNNEI. The CDR3 totals 13 residues. The V and J ends lost 6 bases and 6 bases respectively, with 14 bases between them. As DNA, the CDR3 is TGTGCCAGCAGCTTGGACAGCAAGTCTGAAGCTTTCTTT. It translates to CASSLDSKSEAFF. Based on the CDR3 plus reference TRBV2 and TRBJ1-1, the full variable domain is EPEVTQTPSHQVTQMGQEVILRCVPISNHLYFYWYRQILGQKVEFLVSFYNNEISEKSEIFDDQFSVERPDGSNFTLKIRSTKLEDSAMYFCASSLDSKSEAFFGQGTRLTVV.

J is TRBJ1-3 and V is TRBV6-4; the match to TRBD1 covers 7 bases. Germline CDR1 MRHNA, CDR2 SNTAGT. V was clipped by 3 bases and J by 7 bases; unmatched bases: 3. The CDR3 is 13 residues long. DNA for the CDR3: TGTGCCAGCAGTGAACTACAGGGGAACACCATATATTTT. Protein: CASSELQGNTIYF.

This clone has just one count. One end of the junction varies from germline; a read error may be responsible. The genes are TRBV5-1 and TRBJ2-7, with 7 positions matching TRBD2. CDR3 length equals 16 residues. Germline assignment: CDR1 SGHRS and CDR2 YFSETQ. In DNA form, the CDR3 reads TGCGCCAGCAGCTGGGTCGAGCGGGGAGCCTCCCACGAGCAGTACTTC. Encoded protein: CASSWVERGASHEQYF.

This clone was counted once. This chain uses TRBV7-3 with TRBJ1-1; no firm D call. CDR3 length: 13 amino acids. V dropped 0 bases and J dropped 12 bases, with 14 bases sitting between them. Germline V gene lookup returns CDR1 SGHTA and CDR2 FQGTGA. The CDR3 loop reads CASSLTAAPKPFF. The CDR3, as DNA: TGTGCCAGCAGCTTAACGGCGGCACCAAAGCCTTTCTTT.

This chain connects TRBV29-1 to TRBJ2-2; 8 nucleotides align to TRBD1. The CDR3 is made up of 13 amino acids. J was trimmed by 7 bases and V by 7 bases; bases with no gene match: 8. The V gene's germline CDR1 is SQVTM and CDR2 ANQGSEA. Here the CDR3 reads CSAKTGAGGELFF. CDR3 sequence (DNA): TGCAGCGCTAAGACAGGGGCAGGCGGGGAGCTGTTTTTT.

Only one count was recorded for this clone. The rearrangement joins TRBV7-2 to TRBJ2-7; tentatively, D is TRBD1 (5 bases). Germline V gives CDR1 SGHTA, CDR2 FQGNSA. The CDR3 has 15 residues. The V end was cut by 1 base, the J end by 2 bases, with 12 bases between. The DNA of the CDR3 is TGTGCCAGCAGCTTAGGGACACCCTATACCTACGAGCAGTACTTC. It yields the protein CASSLGTPYTYEQYF.

The chain has TRBV5-4 and TRBJ2-2, with 11 nucleotides matching TRBD2. V trimming: 4 bases; J trimming: 1 base; junction bases outside the gene matches: 6. Germline CDR1 reads SGHNT; CDR2 reads YYREEE (reference sequence). The CDR3 runs to 17 residues. Here the CDR3 reads CASSPRGLAGNTGELFF. The CDR3 bases are TGTGCCAGCAGCCCCCGCGGACTAGCGGGGAACACCGGGGAGCTGTTTTTT.

This chain uses TRBV20-1 with TRBJ1-6; the match to TRBD1 covers 8 bases. J was trimmed by 5 bases and V by 3 bases; bases with no gene match: 6. The CDR3 consists of 15 residues. Germline CDR1 is DFQATT and CDR2 is SNEGSKA (reference sequence). CDR3 DNA sequence: TGCAGTGCTAGTACAGGACAGGGAAATAATTCACCCCTCCACTTT. It encodes CSASTGQGNNSPLHF.

The chain couples TRBV20-1 to TRBJ2-3; D is uncertain. Germline V CDR1 and CDR2: DFQATT, SNEGSKA (reference sequence). V lost 3 bases to trimming and J lost 0 bases, with 10 bases between them. This CDR3 contains 14 residues. This CDR3 is CSASNLPSTDTQYF. The CDR3 DNA sequence: TGCAGTGCTAGTAATCTCCCCAGCACAGATACGCAGTATTTT.

V gene TRBV9 combines with J gene TRBJ2-3; D uncertain. Germline V gene data show CDR1 as SGDLS and CDR2 as YYNGEE. The CDR3 extends over 13 amino acids. V lost 0 bases, J lost 2 bases, and 4 bases lay in between. DNA of the CDR3: TGTGCCAGCAGCGTAGGTTACACAGATACGCAGTATTTT. Encoded protein: CASSVGYTDTQYF.

The chain is built from TRBV4-1 and TRBJ2-5; 8 positions agree with TRBD1. The V segment lost 4 bases and the J segment 4 bases; nucleotides outside the gene matches: 8. CDR3 length equals 15 residues. Germline V lookup: CDR1 MGHRA, CDR2 YSYEKL. CDR3 loop: CASSRGSDRGETQYF. DNA for the CDR3: TGCGCCAGCAGCCGAGGATCTGACAGGGGAGAGACCCAGTACTTC.

The rearrangement joins TRBV9 to TRBJ2-1; the D gene is possibly TRBD1 (6 bases). V was trimmed by 7 bases and J by 0 bases, leaving 14 bases between them. CDR1 and CDR2 (germline): SGDLS, YYNGEE. The CDR3 extends over 15 amino acids. The CDR3 region has the DNA TGTGCCAGCGCGGTTTCAGGGGACTCCTACAATGAGCAGTTCTTC. As protein: CASAVSGDSYNEQFF.

V usage is TRBV7-2 and J usage is TRBJ2-7; TRBD2 agrees at 8 bases. With 3 bases clipped from V and 3 bases from J, the junction kept 7 bases outside the gene matches. In germline, CDR1 is SGHTA, CDR2 FQGNSA. CDR3 size: 15 residues. The CDR3 spells CASSLKAGDRYEQYF. Written as DNA, the CDR3 is TGTGCCAGCAGCTTGAAAGCGGGAGATCGCTACGAGCAGTACTTC.

This clone was seen a handful of times. This rearrangement joins TRBV30 to TRBJ1-2, with a tentative D call TRBD1 (6 bases). The germline V gene encodes CDR1 GTSNPN and CDR2 SVGIG (reference sequence). With 0 bases removed from V and 3 bases from J, the gap between germline ends came to 14 bases. The CDR3 is made up of 15 amino acids. The CDR3 coding sequence is TGTGCCTGGAGTGTCCCAGGGGAAGGGCACTATGGCTACACCTTC. Residues: CAWSVPGEGHYGYTF.

The CDR3 spells CASSFPGQPQETQYF. In DNA, the CDR3 is TGTGCCAGCAGCTTCCCGGGACAGCCACAAGAGACCCAGTACTTC. V and J are TRBV5-6 and TRBJ2-5, with 7 bases fitting TRBD1. V dropped 2 bases and J dropped 2; count of bases not matched to a gene: 6. This CDR3 contains 15 residues. The germline V gene has CDR1 SGHDT and CDR2 YYEEEE.

The chain recombines TRBV15 with TRBJ2-1, with D perhaps TRBD1 (7 bases). V was pared by 3 bases and J by 7 bases, with 22 bases between. The germline V gene has CDR1 LNHNV and CDR2 YYDKDF (reference sequence). The CDR3 totals 17 residues. The CDR3 reads CATSSLFQGGLRNEQFF. The CDR3 DNA reads TGTGCCACCAGCAGCCTTTTTCAGGGGGGTTTAAGAAATGAGCAGTTCTTC.

This sequence joins TRBV10-3 and TRBJ2-3; TRBD1 matches at 8 bases. Germline assignment: CDR1 ENHRY and CDR2 SYGVKD. With 5 bases clipped from V and 1 base from J, the junction kept 5 bases outside the gene matches. The CDR3 has 15 residues. The CDR3 sequence is CAISNPQGGTDTQYF. The CDR3 region has the DNA TGTGCCATCAGTAACCCACAGGGGGGCACAGATACGCAGTATTTT.